The sequence of this T cell receptor beta chain was determined in a study of metastatic and nonmetastatic thyroid tumors. All patients were untreated before thyroid surgery. Using MiXCR, TCRdb reanalyzed the PCR reads. The sample contains roughly 30,000 clones, 3.5% to 4.5% of which appear only once. The CDR3 contains 10 residues. In germline, CDR1 is DFQATT, CDR2 SNEGSKA (reference sequence). V was trimmed by 3 bases and J by 4 bases, leaving 3 bases between them. This clone was picked up a small number of times. This chain links TRBV20-1 with TRBJ2-5; no firm D call. Source material: blood. This sequence was found in a male donor with papillary thyroid cancer or a benign thyroid nodule (not recorded which). Some clones in this sample may be carry-over from other donors' samples. CDR3 nucleotides: TGCAGTGCTAGTTCAGAGACCCAGTACTTC. Its protein is CSASSETQYF.